Sequencing of this T cell receptor beta chain was carried out in a study of identical twins. The study, taken as a whole, reports: Invariant populations such as MAIT and iNKT cells could partly muddle zero-insertion analyses. Clonotypes of the beta chain that were abundant in cord blood carried fewer insertions (memory repertoires showed none).

For this clonotype: The antigen is unknown.

TCRdb fed the 5' RACE reads into MiXCR, producing one record per CDR3 protein. Of around 230,000 distinct CDR3 sequences listed, around 10% were seen once; the top ten hold 4% to 6%. The CDR3 covers 14 residues. Germline assignment: CDR1 ENHRY and CDR2 SYGVKD. V was cut by 3 bases and J by 3 bases, with 12 bases left in between. This receptor was obtained from a woman under 30 in good health. Material: memory (CD45RO+) T cells sorted from blood. The rearrangement links TRBV10-3 to TRBJ2-7; tentative D call: TRBD1 (5 bases). CDR3 sequence: CAISDDGANYEQYF. The CDR3 bases are TGTGCCATCAGTGACGATGGGGCTAACTACGAGCAGTACTTC.